A single sample gave rise to the 3 T cell receptor beta chains below, sequenced in a study of blood T cell repertoires in COVID-19. Method: immunoSEQ multiplex PCR; TCRdb's copy keeps in-frame clones and lacks some. The table lists 65,000 to 75,000 clones, 80% to 85% of them singletons. The specimen sequenced was peripheral blood. The receptor set was obtained from an elderly man with acute or convalescent COVID-19.

V is TRBV3-1 (or the pseudogene TRBV3-2) and J is TRBJ2-3; the match to TRBD1 covers 10 bases. Germline V gives CDR1 LGHDT, CDR2 YNNKEL (reference sequence). This CDR3 comprises 15 residues. Trimming removed 3 bases from V and 4 bases from J; junction bases left unmatched: 4. In DNA form, the CDR3 reads TGTGCCAGCAGCCATCGGGACAGGGGCCCAGATACGCAGTATTTT. Translation: CASSHRDRGPDTQYF.

A single count supports this clone. The chain carries TRBV6-5 and TRBJ1-6; TRBD1 is a possible D gene (5 bases). The CDR3 spans 15 residues. Germline V CDR1 and CDR2: MNHEY, SVGAGI. Trimming pared 3 bases from V and 3 bases from J, leaving 9 bases between. The CDR3 spells CASSYAGRYNSPLHF. CDR3 bases: TGTGCCAGCAGTTATGCGGGGCGCTATAATTCACCCCTCCACTTT.

In its sample, this clone was seen a few times. The chain carries TRBV13 and TRBJ2-2, with 7 positions matching TRBD1. J gave up 4 bases and V 5 bases, and 10 bases lay outside the gene matches. From germline, CDR1 is PRHDT and CDR2 FYEKMQ (reference sequence). The CDR3 is 16 residues long. CDR3 in DNA: TGTGCCAGCAGCCCCCTGACAGGGTCGGGCACCGGGGAGCTGTTTTTT. This codes for CASSPLTGSGTGELFF.